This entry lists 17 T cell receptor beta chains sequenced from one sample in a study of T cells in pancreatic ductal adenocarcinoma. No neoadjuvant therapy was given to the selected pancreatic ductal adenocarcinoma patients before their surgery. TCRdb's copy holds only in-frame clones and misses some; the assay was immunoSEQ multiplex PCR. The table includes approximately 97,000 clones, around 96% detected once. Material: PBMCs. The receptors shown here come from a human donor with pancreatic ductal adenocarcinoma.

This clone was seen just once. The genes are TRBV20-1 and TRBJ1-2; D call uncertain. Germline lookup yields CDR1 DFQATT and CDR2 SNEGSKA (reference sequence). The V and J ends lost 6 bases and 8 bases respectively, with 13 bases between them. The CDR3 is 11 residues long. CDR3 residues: CSAPRGRGYTF. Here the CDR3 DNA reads TGCAGTGCCCCGCGGGGTCGAGGCTACACCTTC.

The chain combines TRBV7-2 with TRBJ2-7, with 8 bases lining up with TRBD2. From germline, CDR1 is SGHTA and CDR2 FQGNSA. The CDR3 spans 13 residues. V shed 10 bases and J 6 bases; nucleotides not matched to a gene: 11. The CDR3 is CATSPGTRGEQYF. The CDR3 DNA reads TGTGCCACTAGTCCCGGGACTAGGGGCGAGCAGTACTTC.

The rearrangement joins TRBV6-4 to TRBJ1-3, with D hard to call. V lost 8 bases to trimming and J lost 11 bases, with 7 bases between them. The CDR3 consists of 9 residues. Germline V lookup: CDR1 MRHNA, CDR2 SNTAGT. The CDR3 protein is CASSVPIYF. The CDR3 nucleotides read TGTGCCAGCTCAGTTCCCATATATTTT.

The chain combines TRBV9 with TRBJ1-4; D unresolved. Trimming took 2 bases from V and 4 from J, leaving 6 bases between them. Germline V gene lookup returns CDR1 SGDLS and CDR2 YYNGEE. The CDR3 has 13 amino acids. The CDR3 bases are TGTGCCAGCAGCGTTGGACTTAATGAAAAACTGTTTTTT. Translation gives CASSVGLNEKLFF.

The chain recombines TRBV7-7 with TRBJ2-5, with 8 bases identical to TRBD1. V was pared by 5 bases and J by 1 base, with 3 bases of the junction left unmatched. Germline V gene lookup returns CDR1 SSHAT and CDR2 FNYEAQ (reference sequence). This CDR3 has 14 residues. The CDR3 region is CASSQQGGQETQYF. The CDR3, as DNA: TGTGCCAGCAGCCAACAGGGGGGCCAAGAGACCCAGTACTTC.

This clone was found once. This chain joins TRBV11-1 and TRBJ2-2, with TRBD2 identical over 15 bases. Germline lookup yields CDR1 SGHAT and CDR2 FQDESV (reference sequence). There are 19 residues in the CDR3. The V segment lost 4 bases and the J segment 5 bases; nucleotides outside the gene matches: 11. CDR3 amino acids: CASSSGLAGGSTITGELFF. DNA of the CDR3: TGTGCCAGCAGCTCGGGACTAGCGGGAGGTTCCACGATTACCGGGGAGCTGTTTTTT.

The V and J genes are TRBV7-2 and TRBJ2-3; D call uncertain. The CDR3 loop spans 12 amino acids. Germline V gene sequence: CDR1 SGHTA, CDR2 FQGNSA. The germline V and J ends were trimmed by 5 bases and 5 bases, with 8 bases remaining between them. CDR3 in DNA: TGTGCCAGCAGCCACACGGGAGATACGCAGTATTTT. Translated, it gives CASSHTGDTQYF.

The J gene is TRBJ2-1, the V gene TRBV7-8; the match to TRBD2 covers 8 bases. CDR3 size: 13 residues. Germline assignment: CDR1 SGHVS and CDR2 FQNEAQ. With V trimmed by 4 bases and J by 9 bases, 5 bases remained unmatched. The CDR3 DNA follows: TGTGCCAGCAGCTCCAGACTAGCGCGTGAGCAGTTCTTC. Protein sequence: CASSSRLAREQFF.

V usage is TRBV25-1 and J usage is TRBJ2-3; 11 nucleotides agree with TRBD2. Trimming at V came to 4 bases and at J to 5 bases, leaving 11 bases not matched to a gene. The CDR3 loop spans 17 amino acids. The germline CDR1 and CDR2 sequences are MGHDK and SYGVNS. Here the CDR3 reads CASSGSPLAGGEDTQYF. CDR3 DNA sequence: TGTGCCAGCAGTGGATCCCCGCTAGCGGGAGGTGAAGATACGCAGTATTTT.

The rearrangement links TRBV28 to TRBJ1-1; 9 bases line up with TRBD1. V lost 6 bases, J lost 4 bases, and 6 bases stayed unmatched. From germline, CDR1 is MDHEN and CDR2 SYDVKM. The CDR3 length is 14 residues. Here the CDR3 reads CASSPDRGGTEAFF. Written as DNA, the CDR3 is TGTGCCAGCAGCCCTGACAGGGGGGGCACTGAAGCTTTCTTT.

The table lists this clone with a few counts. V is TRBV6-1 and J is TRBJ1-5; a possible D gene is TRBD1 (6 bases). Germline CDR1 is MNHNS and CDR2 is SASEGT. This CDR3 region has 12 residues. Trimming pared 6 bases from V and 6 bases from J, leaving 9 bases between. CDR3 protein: CASRGDTQPQHF. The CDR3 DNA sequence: TGTGCCAGCAGAGGGGACACTCAGCCCCAGCATTTT.

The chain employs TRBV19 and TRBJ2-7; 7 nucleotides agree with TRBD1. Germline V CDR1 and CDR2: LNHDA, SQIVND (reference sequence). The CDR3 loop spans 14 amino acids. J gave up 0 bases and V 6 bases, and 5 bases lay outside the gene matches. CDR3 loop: CASRRQGTSYEQYF. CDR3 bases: TGTGCCAGTAGACGACAGGGTACCTCCTACGAGCAGTACTTC. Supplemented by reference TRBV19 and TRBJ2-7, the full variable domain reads DGGITQSPKYLFRKEGQNVTLSCEQNLNHDAMYWYRQDPGQGLRLIYYSQIVNDFQKGDIAEGYSVSREKKESFPLTVTSAQKNPTAFYLCASRRQGTSYEQYFGPGTRLTVT.

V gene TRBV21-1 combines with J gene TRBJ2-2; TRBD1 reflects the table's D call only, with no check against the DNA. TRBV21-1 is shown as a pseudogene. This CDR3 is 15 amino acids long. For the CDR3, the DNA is TGTGCCAGCAGCAAGGGGCAGACGAACACCGGGGAGCTGTTTTTT. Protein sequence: CASSKGQTNTGELFF.

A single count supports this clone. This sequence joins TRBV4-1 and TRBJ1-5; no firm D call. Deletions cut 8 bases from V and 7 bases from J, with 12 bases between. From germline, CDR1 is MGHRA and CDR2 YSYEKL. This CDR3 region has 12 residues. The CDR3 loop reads CASGERGQPQHF. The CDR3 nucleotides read TGCGCCAGCGGGGAGAGAGGCCAGCCCCAGCATTTT.

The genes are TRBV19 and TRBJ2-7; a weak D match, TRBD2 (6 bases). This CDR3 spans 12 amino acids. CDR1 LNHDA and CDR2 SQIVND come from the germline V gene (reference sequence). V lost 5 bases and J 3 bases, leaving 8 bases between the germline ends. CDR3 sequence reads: CASSVSGYEQYF. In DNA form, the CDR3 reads TGTGCCAGTAGTGTTAGCGGCTACGAGCAGTACTTC.

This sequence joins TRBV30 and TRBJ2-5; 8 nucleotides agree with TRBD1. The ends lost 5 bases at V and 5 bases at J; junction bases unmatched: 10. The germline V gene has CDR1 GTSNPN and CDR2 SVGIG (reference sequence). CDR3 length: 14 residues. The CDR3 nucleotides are TGTGCCTGGGAGCGAGGACAGGGAGACGAGACCCAGTACTTC. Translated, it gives CAWERGQGDETQYF.

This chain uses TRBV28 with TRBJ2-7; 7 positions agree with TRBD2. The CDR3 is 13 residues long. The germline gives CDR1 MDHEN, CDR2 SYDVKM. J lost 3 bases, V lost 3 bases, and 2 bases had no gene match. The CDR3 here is CASSLASGYEQYF. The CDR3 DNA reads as TGTGCCAGCAGTTTGGCTAGCGGCTACGAGCAGTACTTC.